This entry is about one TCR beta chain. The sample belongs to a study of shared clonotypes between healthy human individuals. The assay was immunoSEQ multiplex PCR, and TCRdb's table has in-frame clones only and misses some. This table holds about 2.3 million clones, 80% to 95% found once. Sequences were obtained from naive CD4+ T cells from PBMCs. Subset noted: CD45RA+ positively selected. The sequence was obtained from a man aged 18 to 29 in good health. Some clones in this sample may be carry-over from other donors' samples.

The CDR3 here is CAWSVGTQPTTDTQYF. CDR3 in DNA: TGTGCCTGGAGTGTAGGGACTCAGCCAACGACAGATACGCAGTATTTT. The chain uses TRBV30 and TRBJ2-3; D possibly corresponds to TRBD2 (6 bases). CDR1 and CDR2 (germline): GTSNPN, SVGIG (reference sequence). This CDR3 is 16 amino acids long. V gave up 0 bases and J gave up 3 bases, with 16 bases separating them.